The 20 T cell receptor beta chains below come from one sample, sequenced in a study of blood T cell repertoires in COVID-19. Measured with immunoSEQ multiplex PCR; TCRdb has only the in-frame clones, and not every one. The table has 35,000 to 45,000 clones, roughly nine tenths seen once; the top ten hold 0.37%. The sequenced sample was peripheral blood. All receptors derive from a man between 45 and 60 years old with COVID-19, enrolled during active disease.

J is TRBJ2-1 and V is TRBV9, with D maybe TRBD1 (6 bases). The CDR3 is 13 amino acids. CDR1 SGDLS and CDR2 YYNGEE come from the germline V gene. The V end lost 3 bases, the J end lost 8 bases, and 12 bases lay between the germline ends. The CDR3 DNA reads as TGTGCCAGCAGCGCCGGACAGATGGATGAGCAGTTCTTC. Its protein product is CASSAGQMDEQFF.

The gene calls are TRBV4-1 and TRBJ2-7; 10 bases align to TRBD1. The length of the CDR3 is 17 residues. J was trimmed by 7 bases and V by 0 bases; bases with no gene match: 12. From germline, CDR1 is MGHRA and CDR2 YSYEKL. CDR3 nucleotides: TGCGCCAGCAGCCAAGAGGCCCCGCGTGGACAGGGGGGAGAGCAGTACTTC. This encodes CASSQEAPRGQGGEQYF.

The CDR3 spells CASSALTSGRAPRGIDTQYF. CDR3 in DNA: TGTGCCAGTAGTGCTCTGACTAGCGGGAGGGCCCCCCGAGGGATCGATACGCAGTATTTT. The chain has TRBV19 and TRBJ2-3, with 14 bases fitting TRBD2. The junction had 19 bases not matched to a gene; V was cut back by 5 bases and J by 6 bases. Germline values: CDR1 LNHDA, CDR2 SQIVND (reference sequence). The CDR3 consists of 20 residues.

The chain links TRBV18 to TRBJ1-4, with D possibly TRBD1 on 5 matching bases. CDR3 size: 15 residues. V was trimmed by 3 bases and J by 3 bases, leaving 11 bases between them. CDR1 is KGHSH and CDR2 is LQKENI in the germline V gene. The CDR3 DNA reads TGTGCCAGCTCACCTGTCAGGGAACCTAATGAAAAACTGTTTTTT. This encodes CASSPVREPNEKLFF.

The chain combines TRBV30 with TRBJ2-7, with a weak D call TRBD2 (5 bases). The CDR3 runs to 13 residues. The V gene lost 1 base and the J gene lost 3 bases, with 10 bases spanning the gap. The V gene's germline CDR1 is GTSNPN and CDR2 SVGIG (reference sequence). CDR3 sequence reads: CAWSGGGLYEQYF. CDR3 DNA: TGTGCCTGGAGTGGTGGAGGTCTCTACGAGCAGTACTTC.

The chain carries TRBV5-1 and TRBJ1-3, with a tentative D call TRBD1 (5 bases). Germline lookup yields CDR1 SGHRS and CDR2 YFSETQ. The CDR3 runs to 16 residues. V was clipped by 3 bases and J by 0 bases, with 13 bases between them. In DNA, the CDR3 is TGCGCCAGCAGCTACAATCAGGGTTCCTCTGGAAACACCATATATTTT. This codes for CASSYNQGSSGNTIYF.

The V call is TRBV5-1, the J call TRBJ1-2, with 10 bases that match TRBD1. Losses at the gene ends were 3 bases for V and 4 bases for J; bases not matched to a gene: 6. The CDR3 consists of 15 residues. Looked up from germline, CDR1 is SGHRS and CDR2 is YFSETQ. CDR3 nucleotide sequence: TGCGCCAGCAGCTCCGGGACAGGGGAGGTCTATGGCTACACCTTC. Translated, it gives CASSSGTGEVYGYTF.

V is TRBV29-1 and J is TRBJ2-7, with a weak D call TRBD2 (6 bases). The V end lost 6 bases, the J end lost 5 bases, and 17 bases lay between the germline ends. The CDR3 consists of 13 residues. Looked up from germline, CDR1 is SQVTM and CDR2 is ANQGSEA. This CDR3 reads CSVEGPRRDEQYF. The CDR3 DNA is TGCAGCGTGGAGGGCCCGCGCCGGGACGAGCAGTACTTC.

The DNA of the CDR3 is TGCAGCGTCGGTCGGGGAGCTGGGGCCTACGAGCAGTACTTC. Translation: CSVGRGAGAYEQYF. The chain joins TRBV29-1 to TRBJ2-7, with D perhaps matching TRBD2 (5 bases). This CDR3 contains 14 residues. The V gene lost 6 bases and the J gene lost 2 bases, with 17 bases spanning the gap. Germline assignment: CDR1 SQVTM and CDR2 ANQGSEA.

The chain combines TRBV12-3 or TRBV12-4 with TRBJ1-1; perhaps TRBD1 as D (5 bases). The CDR3 is 13 residues long. V shed 10 bases and J shed 6 bases, with 18 bases lying between them. The CDR3 loop reads CATNRFPKSEAFF. In nucleotides, the CDR3 is TGTGCCACCAACAGGTTCCCGAAGTCTGAAGCTTTCTTT.

The chain has TRBV18 and TRBJ1-1; D may be TRBD1 (5 bases). CDR3 size: 15 residues. CDR1 is KGHSH, CDR2 LQKENI, per germline. The V and J ends lost 3 bases and 0 bases respectively, with 11 bases between them. CDR3 region: CASSPRVDMNTEAFF. Here the CDR3 DNA reads TGTGCCAGCTCACCGAGAGTGGACATGAACACTGAAGCTTTCTTT. Combining the CDR3 with reference TRBV18 and TRBJ1-1 gives the whole variable domain NAGVMQNPRHLVRRRGQEARLRCSPMKGHSHVYWYRQLPEEGLKFMVYLQKENIIDESGMPKERFSAEFPKEGPSILRIQQVVRGDSAAYFCASSPRVDMNTEAFFGQGTRLTVV.

This chain uses TRBV5-1 with TRBJ2-2, with no clear D. The germline gives CDR1 SGHRS, CDR2 YFSETQ. The CDR3 contains 16 residues. Trimming removed 2 bases at V and 0 bases at J, with 11 bases between. Here the CDR3 DNA reads TGCGCCAGCAGCTTCAGCAAACAGACGAACACCGGGGAGCTGTTTTTT. This sequence encodes CASSFSKQTNTGELFF.

The V gene is TRBV5-1, the J gene TRBJ2-3, with 9 nucleotides matching TRBD2. Germline loops: CDR1 SGHRS, CDR2 YFSETQ. The CDR3 runs to 13 residues. V trimming: 5 bases; J trimming: 5 bases; junction bases outside the gene matches: 3. The CDR3 coding sequence is TGCGCCAGCAGTTTAGCGGGAGAAGATACGCAGTATTTT. It yields the protein CASSLAGEDTQYF.

The rearrangement joins TRBV6-6 to TRBJ1-5; 10 bases are a match to TRBD1. Germline CDR1 MNHNY, CDR2 SVGAGI (reference sequence). Trimming removed 2 bases from V and 5 bases from J; junction bases left unmatched: 6. This CDR3 has 16 amino acids. Written as DNA, the CDR3 is TGTGCCAGCAGTTACCCTACCGGGACAGGGGATCAGCCCCAGCATTTT. It specifies CASSYPTGTGDQPQHF.

The rearrangement uses TRBV6-5 and TRBJ2-5, with TRBD2 as a possible D gene (6 bases). Germline V lookup: CDR1 MNHEY, CDR2 SVGAGI. This CDR3 has 13 residues. Trimming removed 4 bases at V and 5 bases at J, with 11 bases between. CDR3 coding DNA: TGTGCCAGCAGTTCCCCTGGGGGGGAGACCCAGTACTTC. Residues: CASSSPGGETQYF.

This rearrangement joins TRBV5-1 to TRBJ1-5, with 8 bases that match TRBD1. The ends lost 2 bases at V and 6 bases at J; junction bases unmatched: 4. This CDR3 comprises 14 residues. Germline CDR1 is SGHRS and CDR2 is YFSETQ. CDR3 nucleotide sequence: TGCGCCAGCAGCTTAGACAGGGGAACTCAGCCCCAGCATTTT. It yields the protein CASSLDRGTQPQHF.

The chain employs TRBV6-1 and TRBJ1-6; D not certain. With 2 bases removed from V and 7 bases from J, the gap between germline ends came to 6 bases. The length of the CDR3 is 13 residues. Germline V lookup: CDR1 MNHNS, CDR2 SASEGT. The chain's CDR3 is CASSEFQNSPLHF. The CDR3 coding sequence is TGTGCCAGCAGTGAATTTCAGAATTCACCCCTCCACTTT.

The chain employs TRBV5-1 and TRBJ2-1, with a tentative D call TRBD2 (5 bases). The V gene lost 1 base and the J gene lost 5 bases, with 16 bases spanning the gap. In germline, CDR1 is SGHRS, CDR2 YFSETQ. CDR3 length: 16 amino acids. The CDR3 coding sequence is TGCGCCAGCAGCTTGAGGTCTAGGATGGAGGACAATGAGCAGTTCTTC. It codes for CASSLRSRMEDNEQFF.

The J gene is TRBJ2-3, the V gene TRBV24-1; the match to TRBD2 covers 11 bases. Per the germline V gene, CDR1 is KGHDR and CDR2 is SFDVKD. The CDR3 has 13 amino acids. With V trimmed by 4 bases and J by 11 bases, 4 bases remained unmatched. The CDR3 DNA reads as TGTGCCACCAGTGACCGAGGACTAGCGGGGCAGTATTTT. Its translation: CATSDRGLAGQYF.

The rearrangement links TRBV28 to TRBJ2-5; 9 bases agree with TRBD1. Trimming cost V 4 bases and J 1 base; bases outside gene matches: 4. This CDR3 region has 15 residues. The germline gives CDR1 MDHEN, CDR2 SYDVKM. The CDR3, as DNA: TGTGCCAGCAGTTGGGGGACAGGGCCCCAAGAGACCCAGTACTTC. It yields the protein CASSWGTGPQETQYF.